This T cell receptor (beta chain) stems from a study of T cell repertoires in cytomegalovirus infection. About the study: It was the public TCR beta signatures that indicated both CMV infection and matching HLA type. Study-level findings and limits: Ex vivo responses were dominated by HLA-C-restricted CMV-specific TCR beta clonotypes. Carriage of CMV together with the relevant HLA was identifiable through cumulative public TCR beta family frequency.

Germline CDR1 and CDR2: SGHTA and FQGNSA. Trimming shortened V by 5 bases and J by 5 bases, and 3 bases separated the two germline ends. This CDR3 contains 11 residues. MiXCR, applied by TCRdb to the reads, yields one record per CDR3 protein. The repertoire consists of around 210,000 distinct CDR3 sequences, with 6% to 8% occurring once and the leading ten covering more than 5.5%. This clonotype was seen ten or more times. Its antigen is undetermined. This sequence originates from a human donor in good health (CMV status not recorded). Some clones in this sample may be carry-over from other donors' samples. Sequencing used PBMCs. The chain has TRBV7-2 and TRBJ1-4; D remains unclear. The CDR3 nucleotides read TGTGCCAGCAGCGACAATGAAAAACTGTTTTTT. This sequence encodes CASSDNEKLFF.